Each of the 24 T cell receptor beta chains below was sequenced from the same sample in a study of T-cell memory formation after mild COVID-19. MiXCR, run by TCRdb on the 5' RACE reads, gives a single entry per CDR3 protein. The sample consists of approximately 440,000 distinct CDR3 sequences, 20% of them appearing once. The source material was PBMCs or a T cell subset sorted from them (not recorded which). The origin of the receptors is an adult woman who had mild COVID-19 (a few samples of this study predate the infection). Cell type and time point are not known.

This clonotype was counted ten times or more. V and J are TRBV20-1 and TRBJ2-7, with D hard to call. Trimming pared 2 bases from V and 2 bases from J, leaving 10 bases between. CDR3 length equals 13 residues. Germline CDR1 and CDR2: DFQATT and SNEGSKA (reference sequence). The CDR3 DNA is TGCAGTGCTAGAAGTGTTCGCGCCTACGAGCAGTACTTC. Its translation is CSARSVRAYEQYF.

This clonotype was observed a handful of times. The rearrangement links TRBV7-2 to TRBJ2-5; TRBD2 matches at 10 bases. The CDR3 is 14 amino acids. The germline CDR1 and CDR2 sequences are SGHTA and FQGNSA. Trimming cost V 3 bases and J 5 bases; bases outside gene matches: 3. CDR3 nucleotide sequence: TGTGCCAGCAGCTTCCTAGCGGGAGTTGAGACCCAGTACTTC. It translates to CASSFLAGVETQYF.

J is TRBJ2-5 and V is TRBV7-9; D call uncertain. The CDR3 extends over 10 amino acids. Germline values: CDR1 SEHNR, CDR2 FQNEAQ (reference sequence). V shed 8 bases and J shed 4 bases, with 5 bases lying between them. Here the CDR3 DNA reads TGTGCCAGCGCAAGAGAGACCCAGTACTTC. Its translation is CASARETQYF. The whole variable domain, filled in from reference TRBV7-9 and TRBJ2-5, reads DTGVSQNPRHKITKRGQNVTFRCDPISEHNRLYWYRQTLGQGPEFLTYFQNEAQLEKSRLLSDRFSAERPKGSFSTLEIQRTEQGDSAMYLCASARETQYFGPGTRLLVL.

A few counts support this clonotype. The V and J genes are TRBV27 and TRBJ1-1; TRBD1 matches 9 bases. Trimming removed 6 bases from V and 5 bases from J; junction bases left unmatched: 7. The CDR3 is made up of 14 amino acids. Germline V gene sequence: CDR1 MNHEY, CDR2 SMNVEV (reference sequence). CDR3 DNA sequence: TGTGCCAGCAGCCGGACAGGGGTCAGGACTGAAGCTTTCTTT. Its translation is CASSRTGVRTEAFF.

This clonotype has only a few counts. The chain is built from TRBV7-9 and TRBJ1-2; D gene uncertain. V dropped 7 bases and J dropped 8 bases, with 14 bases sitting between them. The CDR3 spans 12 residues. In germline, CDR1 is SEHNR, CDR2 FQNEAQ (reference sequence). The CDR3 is CASTGEVKGYTF. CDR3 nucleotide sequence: TGTGCCAGCACCGGGGAGGTCAAGGGCTACACCTTC.

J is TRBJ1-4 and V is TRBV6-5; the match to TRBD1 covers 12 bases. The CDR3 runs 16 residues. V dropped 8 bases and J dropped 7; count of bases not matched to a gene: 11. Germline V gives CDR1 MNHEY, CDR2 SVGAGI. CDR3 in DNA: TGTGCCAGCGGCCGGGACAGGGGGCTGAAGTCTGAAAAACTGTTTTTT. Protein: CASGRDRGLKSEKLFF.

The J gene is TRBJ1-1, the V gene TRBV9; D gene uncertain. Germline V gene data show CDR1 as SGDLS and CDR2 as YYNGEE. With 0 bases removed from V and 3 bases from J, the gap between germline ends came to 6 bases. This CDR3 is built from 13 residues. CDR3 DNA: TGTGCCAGCAGCGTAGAGATGGACACTGAAGCTTTCTTT. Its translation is CASSVEMDTEAFF.

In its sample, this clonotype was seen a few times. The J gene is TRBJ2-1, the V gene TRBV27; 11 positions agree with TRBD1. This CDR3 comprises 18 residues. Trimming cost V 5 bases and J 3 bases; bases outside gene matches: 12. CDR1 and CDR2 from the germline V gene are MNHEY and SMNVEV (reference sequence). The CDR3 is CASSPQDRGRFYYNEQFF. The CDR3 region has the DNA TGTGCCAGCAGTCCGCAGGACAGGGGGCGGTTTTACTACAATGAGCAGTTCTTC.

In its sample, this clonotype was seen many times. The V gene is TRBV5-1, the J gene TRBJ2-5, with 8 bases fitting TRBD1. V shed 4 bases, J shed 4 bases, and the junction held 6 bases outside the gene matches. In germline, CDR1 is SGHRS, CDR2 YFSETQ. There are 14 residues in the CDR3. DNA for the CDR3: TGCGCCAGCAGCACCGGACAGGGACGAGAGACCCAGTACTTC. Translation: CASSTGQGRETQYF.

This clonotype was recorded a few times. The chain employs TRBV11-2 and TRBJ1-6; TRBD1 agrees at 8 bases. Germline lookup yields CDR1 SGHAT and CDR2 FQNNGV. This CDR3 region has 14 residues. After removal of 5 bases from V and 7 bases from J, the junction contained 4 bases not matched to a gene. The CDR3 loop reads CASSLDRVNSPLHF. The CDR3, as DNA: TGTGCCAGCAGCCTGGACAGGGTAAATTCACCCCTCCACTTT.

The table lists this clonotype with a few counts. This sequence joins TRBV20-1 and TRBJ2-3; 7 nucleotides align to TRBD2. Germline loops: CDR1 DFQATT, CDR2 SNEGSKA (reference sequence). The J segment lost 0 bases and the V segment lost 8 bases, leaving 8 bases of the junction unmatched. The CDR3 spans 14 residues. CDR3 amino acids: CSHRSGSSTDTQYF. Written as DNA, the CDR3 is TGCAGTCACCGTAGCGGGTCTAGCACAGATACGCAGTATTTT.

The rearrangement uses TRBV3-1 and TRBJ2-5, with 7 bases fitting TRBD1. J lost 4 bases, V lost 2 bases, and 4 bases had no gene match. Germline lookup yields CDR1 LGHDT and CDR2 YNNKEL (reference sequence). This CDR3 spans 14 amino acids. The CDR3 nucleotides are TGTGCCAGCAGCCAAAACGACAGGGCAGAGACCCAGTACTTC. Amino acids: CASSQNDRAETQYF.

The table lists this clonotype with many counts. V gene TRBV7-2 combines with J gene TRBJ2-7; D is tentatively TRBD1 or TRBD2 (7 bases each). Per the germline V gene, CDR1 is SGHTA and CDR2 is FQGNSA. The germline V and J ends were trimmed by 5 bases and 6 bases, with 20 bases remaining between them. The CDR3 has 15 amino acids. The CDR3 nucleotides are TGTGCCAGCAGCCCCAGGGGGGGGAGGTTGTCCGAGCAGTACTTC. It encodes CASSPRGGRLSEQYF. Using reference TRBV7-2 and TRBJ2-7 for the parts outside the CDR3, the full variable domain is GAGVSQSPSNKVTEKGKDVELRCDPISGHTALYWYRQSLGQGLEFLIYFQGNSAPDKSGLPSDRFSAERTGGSVSTLTIQRTQQEDSAVYLCASSPRGGRLSEQYFGPGTRLTVT.

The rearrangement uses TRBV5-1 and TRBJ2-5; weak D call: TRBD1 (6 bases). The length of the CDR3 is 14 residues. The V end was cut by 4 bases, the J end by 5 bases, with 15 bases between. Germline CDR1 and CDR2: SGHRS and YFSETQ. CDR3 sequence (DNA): TGCGCCAGCAGCCAAGGTGGGGGCTGGGAGACCCAGTACTTC. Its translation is CASSQGGGWETQYF.

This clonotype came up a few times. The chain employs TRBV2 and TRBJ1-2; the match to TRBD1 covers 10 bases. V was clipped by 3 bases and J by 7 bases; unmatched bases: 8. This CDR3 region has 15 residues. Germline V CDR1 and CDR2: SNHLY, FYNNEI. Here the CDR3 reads CASSDPGQGVGGYTF. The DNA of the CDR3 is TGTGCCAGCAGTGACCCTGGACAGGGGGTAGGTGGCTACACCTTC. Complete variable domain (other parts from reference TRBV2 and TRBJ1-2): EPEVTQTPSHQVTQMGQEVILRCVPISNHLYFYWYRQILGQKVEFLVSFYNNEISEKSEIFDDQFSVERPDGSNFTLKIRSTKLEDSAMYFCASSDPGQGVGGYTFGSGTRLTVV.

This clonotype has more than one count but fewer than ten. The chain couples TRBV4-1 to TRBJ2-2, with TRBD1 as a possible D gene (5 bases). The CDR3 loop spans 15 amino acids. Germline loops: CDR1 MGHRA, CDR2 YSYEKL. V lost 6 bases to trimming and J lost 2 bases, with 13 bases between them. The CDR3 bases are TGCGCCAGCAGTACCGTCCAGGGAAACACCGGGGAGCTGTTTTTT. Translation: CASSTVQGNTGELFF.

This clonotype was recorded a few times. DNA for the CDR3: TGTGCCAGCAGCCAAGGGCTAGTTCCGCAGTATTTT. It translates to CASSQGLVPQYF. This chain uses TRBV14 with TRBJ2-3; D call uncertain. The CDR3 length is 12 residues. Trimming removed 1 base from V and 10 bases from J, with 9 bases in between. CDR1 is SGHDN, CDR2 FVKESK, per germline.

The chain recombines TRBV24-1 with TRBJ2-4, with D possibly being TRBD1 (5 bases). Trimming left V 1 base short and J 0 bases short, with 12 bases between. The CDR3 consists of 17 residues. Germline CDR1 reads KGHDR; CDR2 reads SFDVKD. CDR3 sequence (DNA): TGTGCCACCAGTGATTTTACACAGGCCCAAGCCAAAAACATTCAGTACTTC. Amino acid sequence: CATSDFTQAQAKNIQYF.

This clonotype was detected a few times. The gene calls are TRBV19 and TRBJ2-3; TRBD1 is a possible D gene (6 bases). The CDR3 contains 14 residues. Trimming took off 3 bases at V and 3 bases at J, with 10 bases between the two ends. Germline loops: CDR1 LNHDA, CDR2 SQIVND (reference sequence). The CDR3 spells CASSITQGTDTQYF. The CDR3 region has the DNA TGTGCCAGTAGTATTACCCAGGGGACAGATACGCAGTATTTT.

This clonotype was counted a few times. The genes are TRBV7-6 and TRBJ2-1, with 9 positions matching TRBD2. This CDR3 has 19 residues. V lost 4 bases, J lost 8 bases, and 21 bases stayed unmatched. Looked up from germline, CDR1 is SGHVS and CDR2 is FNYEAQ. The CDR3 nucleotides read TGTGCCAGCAGCTCACCTAGCCCCTTGCGGGGGGGCCCTTGGGATGAGCAGTTCTTC. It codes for CASSSPSPLRGGPWDEQFF. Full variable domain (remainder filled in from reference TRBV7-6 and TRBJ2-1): GAGVSQSPRYKVTKRGQDVALRCDPISGHVSLYWYRQALGQGPEFLTYFNYEAQQDKSGLPNDRFSAERPEGSISTLTIQRTEQRDSAMYRCASSSPSPLRGGPWDEQFFGPGTRLTVL.

The CDR3 nucleotides are TGTGCCAGCAGCCCCTCCAGGGAGAACACTGAAGCTTTCTTT. Protein product: CASSPSRENTEAFF. V and J are TRBV11-2 and TRBJ1-1, with D perhaps matching TRBD1 (5 bases). This CDR3 is 14 amino acids long. CDR1 SGHAT and CDR2 FQNNGV come from the germline V gene. V lost 5 bases and J 1 base, leaving 11 bases between the germline ends.

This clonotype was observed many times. The CDR3 loop is CASSLTSGSADTQYF. The CDR3 DNA is TGTGCCAGCAGCTTGACTAGCGGGAGTGCAGATACGCAGTATTTT. The chain links TRBV5-5 to TRBJ2-3; 11 nucleotides line up with TRBD2. This CDR3 has 15 residues. Trimming cost V 1 base and J 4 bases; bases outside gene matches: 2. Germline assignment: CDR1 SGHKS and CDR2 YYEKEE (reference sequence). The entire variable domain, with the rest obtained from reference TRBV5-5 and TRBJ2-3, is as follows: DAGVTQSPTHLIKTRGQQVTLRCSPISGHKSVSWYQQVLGQGPQFIFQYYEKEERGRGNFPDRFSARQFPNYSSELNVNALLLGDSALYLCASSLTSGSADTQYFGPGTRLTVL.

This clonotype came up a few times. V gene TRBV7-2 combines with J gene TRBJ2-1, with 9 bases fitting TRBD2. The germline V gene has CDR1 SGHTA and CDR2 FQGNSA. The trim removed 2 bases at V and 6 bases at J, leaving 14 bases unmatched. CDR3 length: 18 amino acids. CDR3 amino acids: CASSLRALSTGLANEQFF. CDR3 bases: TGTGCCAGCAGCTTAAGAGCGCTTAGTACGGGACTAGCCAATGAGCAGTTCTTC.

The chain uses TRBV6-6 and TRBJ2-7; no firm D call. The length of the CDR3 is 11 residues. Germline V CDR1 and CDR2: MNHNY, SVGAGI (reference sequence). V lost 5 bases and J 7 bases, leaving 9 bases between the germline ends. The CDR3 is CASSPYLEQYF. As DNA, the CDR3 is TGTGCCAGCAGTCCCTACCTTGAGCAGTACTTC.